This passage covers 26 T cell receptor beta chains from one sample sequenced in a study of human thymus T cells. The table came from immunoSEQ multiplex PCR; TCRdb's copy has only in-frame clones and leaves some out. Here the sample spans about 130,000 clones, about 93% being singletons. The study used thymus tissue resected during corrective heart surgery. The source material was thymus tissue. These TCRs come from a boy under two years old with a congenital heart defect but otherwise immunologically healthy.

CDR3 sequence reads: CASSRGLGSYEQYF. The CDR3 DNA sequence: TGTGCCAGCAGCCGTGGTTTAGGCTCCTACGAGCAGTACTTC. The chain joins TRBV7-2 to TRBJ2-7; D is undetermined. This CDR3 has 14 residues. V lost 5 bases and J 0 bases, leaving 11 bases between the germline ends. Germline V gene sequence: CDR1 SGHTA, CDR2 FQGNSA.

The chain employs TRBV7-9 and TRBJ2-5; the D is unclear. Trimming removed 1 base at V and 6 bases at J, with 6 bases between. The CDR3 covers 12 residues. The germline V gene has CDR1 SEHNR and CDR2 FQNEAQ (reference sequence). This chain's CDR3 is CASSLDFKTQYF. CDR3 bases: TGTGCCAGCAGCTTAGATTTCAAGACCCAGTACTTC.

The chain is built from TRBV5-4 and TRBJ1-3, with 8 bases fitting TRBD1. V shed 4 bases, J shed 5 bases, and the junction held 11 bases outside the gene matches. Per the germline V gene, CDR1 is SGHNT and CDR2 is YYREEE (reference sequence). The CDR3 contains 16 residues. The CDR3 protein is CASSLWGRQGRNTIYF. CDR3 DNA sequence: TGTGCCAGCAGCCTGTGGGGAAGACAGGGGAGAAACACCATATATTTT.

The chain couples TRBV7-2 to TRBJ2-2, with a possible D match to TRBD2 (6 bases). The CDR3 extends over 16 amino acids. The ends were cut back, 5 bases at V and 5 bases at J, with 18 bases in the middle. Germline CDR1 and CDR2: SGHTA and FQGNSA. CDR3 nucleotide sequence: TGTGCCAGCAGCACACGCGGGACCCCCCGAACCGGGGAGCTGTTTTTT. This sequence encodes CASSTRGTPRTGELFF.

This clone is a singleton in its sample. The chain uses TRBV28 and TRBJ1-6, with D maybe TRBD1 (5 bases). From germline, CDR1 is MDHEN and CDR2 SYDVKM. The CDR3 sequence is 17 residues long. The ends were cut back, 0 bases at V and 2 bases at J, with 11 bases in the middle. This chain's CDR3 is CASSLWGEGPYNSPLHF. CDR3 in DNA: TGTGCCAGCAGTTTATGGGGGGAAGGGCCCTATAATTCACCCCTCCACTTT.

The V gene is TRBV12-2, the J gene TRBJ2-5; TRBD2 is the table's D call, not checked against the DNA. TRBV12-2 is a listed pseudogene. The CDR3 is 13 amino acids. The CDR3 DNA reads as TGTGCAAGTCGCTCTAGCGGGGGGCACCCCCAGTACTTC. This encodes CASRSSGGHPQYF.

The chain has TRBV4-3 and TRBJ1-6, with D perhaps TRBD1 (6 bases). Germline V gene sequence: CDR1 LGHNA, CDR2 YSLEER. The CDR3 length is 15 residues. Between the trimmed V and J ends, which lost 6 bases and 10 bases, there was a span of 19 bases. CDR3 residues: CASRVDRLRSSPLHF. The CDR3 region has the DNA TGCGCCAGCAGGGTAGACAGGTTGCGCAGCTCACCCCTCCACTTT.

V and J are TRBV11-2 and TRBJ2-3; 8 bases fit TRBD2. CDR1 SGHAT and CDR2 FQNNGV come from the germline V gene. The CDR3 has 18 residues. V gave up 1 base and J gave up 4 bases; unmatched junction bases: 13. Here the CDR3 DNA reads TGTGCCAGCAGCTTAGTGTATTTGGGGACTAGTGATTCAGATACGCAGTATTTT. Its translation: CASSLVYLGTSDSDTQYF. Based on the CDR3 plus reference TRBV11-2 and TRBJ2-3, the full variable domain is EAGVAQSPRYKIIEKRQSVAFWCNPISGHATLYWYQQILGQGPKLLIQFQNNGVVDDSQLPKDRFSAERLKGVDSTLKIQPAKLEDSAVYLCASSLVYLGTSDSDTQYFGPGTRLTVL.

The V call is TRBV4-1, the J call TRBJ2-1; TRBD2 is a possible D gene (7 bases). Germline V gene data show CDR1 as MGHRA and CDR2 as YSYEKL. The length of the CDR3 is 17 residues. V lost 0 bases and J 3 bases, leaving 15 bases between the germline ends. CDR3 residues: CASSQDIGGPLYNEQFF. DNA for the CDR3: TGCGCCAGCAGCCAAGATATCGGGGGGCCCCTCTACAATGAGCAGTTCTTC.

This rearrangement joins TRBV9 to TRBJ2-1, with 8 bases that match TRBD2. The germline V gene has CDR1 SGDLS and CDR2 YYNGEE. The CDR3 is made up of 18 amino acids. The V gene end was trimmed by 0 bases and the J gene end by 3 bases; junction bases not matched to a gene: 11. CDR3 in amino acids: CASSVEGGSGGYYNEQFF. For the CDR3, the DNA is TGTGCCAGCAGCGTAGAAGGTGGCAGCGGGGGATACTACAATGAGCAGTTCTTC.

This rearrangement joins TRBV4-1 to TRBJ2-3; 15 positions agree with TRBD2. The CDR3 contains 19 residues. Trimming took 4 bases from V and 0 from J; bases not matched to a gene: 8. Germline CDR1 MGHRA, CDR2 YSYEKL. The CDR3 is CASSPGLAGGPSSTDTQYF. DNA of the CDR3: TGCGCCAGCAGCCCCGGACTAGCGGGGGGGCCCTCTAGCACAGATACGCAGTATTTT.

The chain recombines TRBV7-9 with TRBJ2-1, with 7 bases that match TRBD2. J lost 2 bases, V lost 0 bases, and 4 bases had no gene match. Germline V gene data show CDR1 as SEHNR and CDR2 as FQNEAQ (reference sequence). CDR3 length: 16 residues. The CDR3 coding sequence is TGTGCCAGCAGCTTAGCGCGGGGGAGTGCCTACAATGAGCAGTTCTTC. This codes for CASSLARGSAYNEQFF.

This clone showed up just once. V gene TRBV2 combines with J gene TRBJ1-1; D is possibly TRBD1 (5 bases). Germline CDR1 SNHLY, CDR2 FYNNEI. The CDR3 contains 15 residues. V dropped 6 bases and J dropped 0 bases, with 14 bases sitting between them. Here the CDR3 DNA reads TGTGCCAGCAGGGGACCCTATGGGGTGAACACTGAAGCTTTCTTT. It codes for CASRGPYGVNTEAFF.

The chain has TRBV4-1 and TRBJ2-2, with 12 bases identical to TRBD2. CDR1 is MGHRA and CDR2 is YSYEKL in the germline V gene. With 4 bases clipped from V and 7 bases from J, the junction kept 7 bases outside the gene matches. The CDR3 is made up of 16 amino acids. CDR3 in amino acids: CASSRILAGGDGELFF. The CDR3, as DNA: TGCGCCAGCAGCCGGATTCTAGCGGGGGGGGACGGGGAGCTGTTTTTT.

The chain recombines TRBV30 with TRBJ2-3; perhaps TRBD2 as D (5 bases). V lost 0 bases to trimming and J lost 0 bases, with 19 bases between them. This CDR3 has 18 residues. Germline V gives CDR1 GTSNPN, CDR2 SVGIG (reference sequence). The CDR3: CAWSVLVIPNKSTDTQYF. In nucleotides, the CDR3 is TGTGCCTGGAGTGTACTAGTGATTCCCAACAAGAGCACAGATACGCAGTATTTT.

The V call is TRBV27, the J call TRBJ1-6; no clear D. The V end was cut by 1 base, the J end by 5 bases, with 9 bases between. In germline, CDR1 is MNHEY, CDR2 SMNVEV (reference sequence). The CDR3 is made up of 15 amino acids. CDR3 sequence reads: CASSLFAQDNSPLHF. In DNA form, the CDR3 reads TGTGCCAGCAGTTTATTTGCGCAGGATAATTCACCCCTCCACTTT.

The chain recombines TRBV15 with TRBJ1-5; 8 positions agree with TRBD1. Germline-derived CDR1 and CDR2 are LNHNV and YYDKDF (reference sequence). This CDR3 has 20 amino acids. V shed 4 bases and J 2 bases; nucleotides not matched to a gene: 19. CDR3 residues: CATSKRVKMAGGFRNQPQHF. CDR3 coding DNA: TGTGCCACCAGCAAAAGAGTGAAGATGGCAGGGGGCTTTCGCAATCAGCCCCAGCATTTT.

J is TRBJ2-1 and V is TRBV15; 10 bases align to TRBD2. The CDR3 runs to 18 residues. Trimming removed 0 bases from V and 7 bases from J; junction bases left unmatched: 12. Germline V gene sequence: CDR1 LNHNV, CDR2 YYDKDF (reference sequence). The CDR3 DNA reads as TGTGCCACCAGCAGAGATCTCCGCAAGCGGGGGGGCCAGAATGAGCAGTTCTTC. Its translation: CATSRDLRKRGGQNEQFF.

The chain couples TRBV9 to TRBJ2-7; TRBD1 matches at 7 bases. CDR3 size: 15 residues. Germline CDR1 SGDLS, CDR2 YYNGEE. The junction had 7 bases not matched to a gene; V was cut back by 4 bases and J by 0 bases. The DNA for the CDR3 is TGTGCCAGCAGCCCCGGGCAGGGGGACTCCTACGAGCAGTACTTC. Its translation: CASSPGQGDSYEQYF.

This clone showed up just once. This chain uses TRBV18 with TRBJ1-1; D may be TRBD1 (6 bases). CDR1 is KGHSH and CDR2 is LQKENI in the germline V gene. This CDR3 has 15 residues. V dropped 3 bases and J dropped 2 bases, with 13 bases sitting between them. The DNA for the CDR3 is TGTGCCAGCTCACCGCACACAGGGAGAAACACTGAAGCTTTCTTT. Protein sequence: CASSPHTGRNTEAFF. Combining the CDR3 with reference TRBV18 and TRBJ1-1 gives the whole variable domain NAGVMQNPRHLVRRRGQEARLRCSPMKGHSHVYWYRQLPEEGLKFMVYLQKENIIDESGMPKERFSAEFPKEGPSILRIQQVVRGDSAAYFCASSPHTGRNTEAFFGQGTRLTVV.

The chain couples TRBV4-3 to TRBJ2-3; 11 bases fit TRBD2. The CDR3 contains 18 residues. The germline CDR1 and CDR2 sequences are LGHNA and YSLEER. The V segment lost 5 bases and the J segment 0 bases; nucleotides outside the gene matches: 10. CDR3 in DNA: TGCGCCAGCAGCAGTAGTCTAGCGGGGGGCCCGAGCACAGATACGCAGTATTTT. Translating it yields CASSSSLAGGPSTDTQYF.

The chain couples TRBV6-6 to TRBJ1-1; D is ambiguous. V was pared by 2 bases and J by 7 bases, with 11 bases between. The CDR3 contains 13 residues. Germline values: CDR1 MNHNY, CDR2 SVGAGI (reference sequence). In nucleotides, the CDR3 is TGTGCCAGCAGTTACACCGGCGGGGTTGAAGCTTTCTTT. Its protein is CASSYTGGVEAFF.

This clone has only one observation. V and J are TRBV27 and TRBJ2-2, with 7 nucleotides matching TRBD1. V shed 7 bases and J 6 bases; nucleotides not matched to a gene: 8. Germline V gives CDR1 MNHEY, CDR2 SMNVEV (reference sequence). The CDR3 has 14 amino acids. CDR3 DNA sequence: TGTGCCAGCAACCCGACAGGGACCGCCGGGGAGCTGTTTTTT. Amino acids: CASNPTGTAGELFF.

The rearrangement uses TRBV2 and TRBJ1-1; a weak D match, TRBD1 (5 bases). This CDR3 spans 15 amino acids. CDR1 and CDR2 (germline): SNHLY, FYNNEI. V lost 6 bases and J lost 0, with 14 bases in between. Written as DNA, the CDR3 is TGTGCCAGCAGCCACATGGGGGGGATGAACACTGAAGCTTTCTTT. Its protein product is CASSHMGGMNTEAFF.

This rearrangement joins TRBV4-1 to TRBJ1-4; D is unresolved. V dropped 4 bases and J dropped 4 bases, with 19 bases sitting between them. The CDR3 spans 17 residues. Germline V CDR1 and CDR2: MGHRA, YSYEKL. The CDR3 region is CASSRSSLGLLNEKLFF. CDR3 nucleotide sequence: TGCGCCAGCAGCCGAAGCTCCCTGGGCTTACTTAATGAAAAACTGTTTTTT.

This chain joins TRBV28 and TRBJ1-2, with no clear D. Trimming removed 3 bases from V and 3 bases from J, with 8 bases in between. In germline, CDR1 is MDHEN, CDR2 SYDVKM. This CDR3 region has 13 residues. The CDR3 loop is CASSFMWDYGYTF. As DNA, the CDR3 is TGTGCCAGCAGTTTTATGTGGGACTATGGCTACACCTTC.